What follows describes a single T cell receptor beta chain. The sample comes from a study of cytomegalovirus exposure and HLA in healthy donors. Germline assignment: CDR1 SQVTM and CDR2 ANQGSEA. V shed 3 bases and J shed 0 bases, with 9 bases lying between them. The CDR3 contains 13 residues. The PCR ran on 60 Vbeta and 13 Jbeta primers. Clones were sequenced by immunoSEQ multiplex PCR, and TCRdb holds only the in-frame ones, with some missing. The sample consists of 85,000 to 110,000 clones, more than 75% of them appearing once. This chain connects TRBV29-1 to TRBJ2-7, with D perhaps TRBD2 (5 bases). This TCR came from a woman under 30 in good health and CMV-seropositive. The sequencing input was PBMCs. The CDR3 sequence: CSVEGGLSYEQYF. CDR3 DNA: TGCAGCGTTGAGGGCGGGCTCTCCTACGAGCAGTACTTC.